This entry lists 3 T cell receptor beta chains sequenced from one sample in a study of blood T cell repertoires in COVID-19. TCRdb keeps only in-frame clones here, not all; method: immunoSEQ multiplex PCR. The repertoire includes some 69,000 clones, less than 95% of them detected once, and around 0.47% sits in the top ten. The sample consisted of peripheral blood. The receptor source for this set is a man aged 50-59 years with COVID-19, enrolled during active disease.

V gene TRBV19 combines with J gene TRBJ2-2; D remains ambiguous. CDR3 length: 14 amino acids. Trimming pared 1 base from V and 7 bases from J, leaving 10 bases between. Germline assignment: CDR1 LNHDA and CDR2 SQIVND (reference sequence). Here the CDR3 reads CASSIGQSVGELFF. DNA of the CDR3: TGTGCCAGTAGTATAGGCCAGTCCGTCGGGGAGCTGTTTTTT.

This clone showed up just a few times. The V call is TRBV2, the J call TRBJ2-1, with TRBD2 as a possible D gene (6 bases). The CDR3 runs to 14 residues. Per germline, CDR1 SNHLY and CDR2 FYNNEI. Trimming removed 4 bases at V and 2 bases at J, with 9 bases between. The chain's CDR3 is CASSVRGTYNEQFF. In DNA form, the CDR3 reads TGTGCCAGCAGTGTCCGCGGGACCTACAATGAGCAGTTCTTC.

The chain recombines TRBV6-5 with TRBJ2-6; D is uncertain. Germline V lookup: CDR1 MNHEY, CDR2 SVGAGI. Trimming removed 0 bases from V and 3 bases from J, with 6 bases in between. The CDR3 loop spans 15 amino acids. The CDR3 loop is CASSYSADGANVLTF. The CDR3 DNA reads TGTGCCAGCAGTTACTCCGCAGATGGGGCCAACGTCCTGACTTTC.